This T cell receptor (beta chain) came from a study of brain T cells in children with intractable seizures. Produced via immunoSEQ multiplex PCR; TCRdb's table is partial and in-frame only. In the table there are roughly 69,000 clones, about 96% of which are singletons. Sample: peripheral blood, taken at surgery. The source is a boy less than two years old with focal cortical dysplasia and intractable seizures.

The DNA of the CDR3 is TGTGCCAGCAGCGTACAGTACACCGGGGAGCTGTTTTTT. Translation gives CASSVQYTGELFF. The chain recombines TRBV6-5 with TRBJ2-2; D not certain. The CDR3 is 13 amino acids. The V end was cut by 6 bases, the J end by 3 bases, with 8 bases between. CDR1 is MNHEY, CDR2 SVGAGI, per germline.